The sequence of this TCR beta chain was determined in a study of breast tumors, draining lymph nodes, adjacent tissues. This CDR3 is built from 11 residues. V dropped 0 bases and J dropped 6 bases, with 3 bases sitting between them. Per germline, CDR1 SGHRS and CDR2 YFSETQ. Study-wide findings and caveats: That most tumor T cells come from lymph nodes remained unproven. Compared with basal-like, luminal-like tumors shared significantly more repertoire with nontumor tissue. Tumor repertoires ranked between lymph nodes and nontumor tissue in diversity, with V and J gene preferences.

With respect to this clonotype: Its antigen is as yet unknown.

TCRdb re-called the multiplex PCR reads through MiXCR, storing one row per CDR3 protein. The sample shows fewer than 80,000 distinct CDR3 sequences, 40% to 45% of them seen only once. The source of this sequence is a female donor with breast cancer. Some clones in this sample may be carry-over from other donors' samples. Sequenced input: breast tumor tissue. The rearrangement uses TRBV5-1 and TRBJ1-1, with D unresolved. The chain's CDR3 is CASSLGPEAFF. The CDR3, as DNA: TGCGCCAGCAGCTTGGGGCCTGAAGCTTTCTTT.